Listed here is a single T cell receptor beta chain. The antigen is not known. Among the roughly 120 subjects of the validation cohort, separate from the approximately 670-subject first cohort, were the donors. Assay: immunoSEQ multiplex PCR; the TCRdb copy retains only in-frame clones and omits some. This repertoire shows tens of thousands of clones, nearly 90% found once; its top ten account for 15%. The data belong to a study of cytomegalovirus exposure and HLA in healthy donors. Study-level findings and limits: It was confirmed in vitro that three of the CMV-associated chains were specific for CMV antigens. Researchers catalogued over 150 TCR beta chains as cytomegalovirus-associated.

V shed 9 bases and J shed 5 bases, with 12 bases lying between them. This CDR3 region has 12 residues. Germline V gene data show CDR1 as SNHLY and CDR2 as FYNNEI. This chain uses TRBV2 with TRBJ2-3; no clear D. The sample consisted of PBMCs. The clonotype comes from a woman under 30 in good health and CMV-seronegative. The CDR3 DNA sequence: TGTGCCAGTGACTCACATTTAGATACGCAGTATTTT. This codes for CASDSHLDTQYF.